Listed below are T cell receptor beta chains from one sample, sequenced in a study of Graves' ophthalmopathy and Graves' hyperthyroidism. TCRdb used MiXCR to reprocess the multiplex PCR reads, holding one entry per CDR3 protein. Among around 470,000 distinct CDR3 sequences, 13% to 15% were seen once, and the ten largest hold 9.8%. The material sequenced was blood. The source of these receptors is a young woman with Graves' ophthalmopathy. Each CDR3 is given with its conserved first and last residue. The D gene is left open where the match is weak. For some rows the clone size is stated as once, few or many, or as a class when expanded; others skip it.

v_call	d_call	clone_size	j_call	cdr3_aa	cdr3_nt
TRBV27	-	many	TRBJ2-7	CASSPALYEQYF	TGTGCCAGCAGCCCAGCCCTTTACGAGCAGTACTTC
TRBV5-1	-	many	TRBJ2-7	CASRAIEGEQYF	TGCGCCAGCAGGGCGATAGAGGGAGAGCAGTACTTC
TRBV6-5	-	-	TRBJ1-2	CASSSGYSGCTF	TGTGCCAGCAGTTCAGGGTACAGTGGCTGCACCTTC
TRBV29-1	TRBD2	many	TRBJ2-7	CSTLGGSDEQYF	TGCAGCACACTCGGCGGGAGCGACGAGCAGTACTTC
TRBV3-1	-	-	TRBJ1-2	CASSQDLRGGYTF	TGTGCCAGCAGCCAAGATCTAAGAGGTGGCTACACCTTC
TRBV19	TRBD1	many	TRBJ2-6	CASTAGGFSGANVLTF	TGTGCCAGTACGGCAGGGGGCTTCTCTGGGGCCAACGTCCTGACTTTC
TRBV20-1	TRBD2	-	TRBJ2-7	CSAEPGVAGEQYF	TGCAGTGCTGAACCGGGAGTAGCGGGCGAGCAGTACTTC
TRBV7-8	-	many	TRBJ2-5	CATGREPGGRETQYF	TGTGCCACGGGTCGGGAGCCCGGTGGAAGAGAGACCCAGTACTTC
TRBV6-4	TRBD1	few	TRBJ1-3	CASGSVSGQGFGNTIYF	TGTGCCAGCGGCTCCGTGTCGGGACAGGGGTTTGGAAACACCATATATTTT
TRBV28	-	many	TRBJ2-5	CATKTTPQETQYF	TGTGCCACCAAGACCACCCCGCAAGAGACCCAGTACTTC
TRBV9	-	many	TRBJ1-4	CASSATPTNEKLFF	TGTGCCAGCAGCGCGACACCAACTAATGAAAAACTGTTTTTT
TRBV2	-	many	TRBJ1-2	CASSERSGVHGYTF	TGTGCCAGCAGTGAAAGATCCGGGGTTCATGGCTACACCTTC
TRBV6-2/TRBV6-3	-	many	TRBJ2-2	CASSYDSNTGELFF	TGTGCCAGCAGTTACGATTCTAACACCGGGGAGCTGTTTTTT
TRBV28	TRBD2	many	TRBJ2-7	CASKPTWEGWRPYEQYF	TGTGCCAGCAAACCCACCTGGGAGGGATGGAGGCCCTACGAGCAGTACTTC
TRBV7-9	-	few	TRBJ2-5	CASSLLLGEETQYF	TGTGCCAGCAGCTTACTGTTGGGGGAAGAGACCCAGTACTTC
TRBV7-2	TRBD2	many	TRBJ2-7	CASSVIFGRGDEQYF	TGTGCCAGCAGCGTAATATTCGGGCGGGGGGACGAGCAGTACTTC
TRBV20-1	-	few	TRBJ1-5	CSATTRGGSNQPQHF	TGCAGTGCTACCACCCGAGGGGGTAGCAATCAGCCCCAGCATTTT
TRBV19	-	many	TRBJ2-2	CASSNLEGAHTGELFF	TGTGCCAGTAGTAATTTGGAGGGGGCGCACACCGGGGAGCTGTTTTTT
TRBV20-1	-	many	TRBJ2-5	CSARGAGATLPSETQYF	TGCAGTGCTAGAGGGGCAGGGGCAACGCTACCAAGCGAGACCCAGTACTTC
TRBV12-3/TRBV12-4	TRBD1	-	TRBJ1-1	CASSLTGDAEAFF	TGTGCCAGCAGCCTCACAGGGGACGCTGAAGCTTTCTTT
TRBV20-1	TRBD1	many	TRBJ1-6	CSAGRLRDRLNSPLHF	TGCAGTGCTGGGAGGTTAAGGGACAGACTTAATTCACCCCTCCACTTT
TRBV20-1	TRBD2	many	TRBJ2-7	CSASRLASYEQYF	TGCAGTGCTTCTAGACTAGCCTCCTACGAGCAGTACTTC
TRBV30	-	-	TRBJ1-1	CAWISRSVAEAFF	TGTGCCTGGATTTCAAGGAGTGTCGCTGAAGCTTTCTTT
TRBV28	TRBD1	many	TRBJ2-5	CASSLPGQGTQETQYF	TGTGCCAGCAGTTTACCGGGACAGGGGACCCAAGAGACCCAGTACTTC
TRBV2	-	-	TRBJ2-2	CASSGFSGELFF	TGTGCCAGCAGTGGTTTCAGCGGGGAGCTGTTTTTT
TRBV5-8	TRBD2	many	TRBJ2-5	CASSLGTSGARETQYF	TGTGCCAGCAGCTTGGGTACTAGCGGGGCCAGAGAGACCCAGTACTTC
TRBV2	-	many	TRBJ1-1	CASSVRPGNTEAFF	TGTGCCAGCAGTGTTCGACCAGGGAACACTGAAGCTTTCTTT
TRBV19	-	many	TRBJ2-7	CASSILRSGSYEQYF	TGTGCCAGTAGTATCCTCCGATCTGGGAGCTACGAGCAGTACTTC
TRBV2	-	many	TRBJ1-2	CASSEGIGYTF	TGTGCCAGCAGTGAAGGGATCGGCTACACCTTC
TRBV11-2	-	many	TRBJ1-1	CASTQNRYTEAFF	TGTGCCAGCACCCAAAACAGATACACTGAAGCTTTCTTT
TRBV12-3/TRBV12-4	-	many	TRBJ1-1	CASVFGGVTGEAFF	TGTGCCAGCGTTTTTGGGGGGGTGACGGGTGAAGCTTTCTTT
TRBV12-3/TRBV12-4	-	many	TRBJ2-4	CASSQTVAKNIQYF	TGTGCCAGCAGTCAGACAGTAGCCAAAAACATTCAGTACTTC
TRBV19	-	many	TRBJ2-5	CASSPGDLGETQYF	TGTGCCAGTAGCCCGGGAGATCTTGGAGAGACCCAGTACTTC
TRBV12-3/TRBV12-4	TRBD2	many	TRBJ2-7	CASSKTSGPYEQYF	TGTGCCAGCAGTAAAACTAGCGGACCCTACGAGCAGTACTTC
TRBV4-1	-	many	TRBJ2-5	CASSQAGSSQYF	TGCGCCAGCAGCCAAGCAGGGTCTTCCCAGTACTTC
TRBV30	-	-	TRBJ2-7	CAWSLQGIYEQYF	TGTGCCTGGAGTTTGCAGGGTATCTACGAGCAGTACTTC
TRBV12-3/TRBV12-4	-	many	TRBJ1-2	CASSWGRQDGYTF	TGTGCCAGCAGTTGGGGACGTCAGGATGGCTACACCTTC
TRBV19	-	many	TRBJ1-1	CASSISPGGTEAFF	TGTGCCAGTAGTATATCGCCCGGGGGCACTGAAGCTTTCTTT
TRBV28	-	many	TRBJ2-5	CASSARSYIETQYF	TGTGCCAGCAGTGCCCGATCCTACATAGAGACCCAGTACTTC
TRBV9	-	many	TRBJ2-2	CASSVGGGDTGELFF	TGTGCCAGCAGCGTAGGTGGGGGCGACACCGGGGAGCTGTTTTTT
TRBV6-1	-	many	TRBJ2-7	CASSTTADLSYEQYF	TGTGCCAGCAGTACGACCGCGGACCTGTCCTACGAGCAGTACTTC
TRBV7-8	-	many	TRBJ1-3	CASSIGGGGSGNTIYF	TGTGCCAGCAGCATTGGAGGGGGGGGTTCTGGAAACACCATATATTTT
TRBV12-3/TRBV12-4	-	many	TRBJ1-5	CASSFHRGNQPQHF	TGTGCCAGCAGTTTCCACAGGGGCAATCAGCCCCAGCATTTT
TRBV28	-	many	TRBJ2-5	CASSSSGDNQETQYF	TGTGCCAGCAGTTCCTCGGGCGATAACCAAGAGACCCAGTACTTC
TRBV12-5	TRBD1	many	TRBJ1-1	CASGWTGSTEAFF	TGTGCTAGTGGTTGGACAGGGTCCACTGAAGCTTTCTTT
TRBV2	-	many	TRBJ2-5	CASSEASWYGNQETQYF	TGTGCCAGCAGTGAAGCAAGTTGGTACGGGAACCAAGAGACCCAGTACTTC
TRBV20-1	TRBD1	many	TRBJ1-5	CSARDPQGGNQPQHF	TGCAGTGCTAGAGATCCCCAGGGGGGCAATCAGCCCCAGCATTTT
TRBV9	-	many	TRBJ2-2	CASSLHPGAGELFF	TGTGCCAGCAGCCTCCACCCCGGCGCCGGGGAGCTGTTTTTT
TRBV7-9	TRBD1	few	TRBJ2-7	CASSLADRGSYEQYF	TGTGCCAGCAGCTTAGCTGACAGGGGGTCCTACGAGCAGTACTTC
TRBV27	-	many	TRBJ1-2	CASREEEGPSYGYTF	TGTGCCAGCCGCGAGGAGGAGGGACCCTCCTATGGCTACACCTTC
TRBV25-1	-	-	TRBJ1-6	CATRDTYNSPLHF	TGTGCCACCAGGGACACCTATAATTCACCCCTCCACTTT
TRBV28	TRBD1	many	TRBJ2-7	CASSPPAGQAYYEQYF	TGTGCCAGCAGCCCCCCGGCCGGACAGGCCTACTACGAGCAGTACTTC
TRBV6-5	TRBD1	many	TRBJ1-2	CASSYGQGRSYTF	TGTGCCAGCAGTTATGGACAGGGGCGAAGCTACACCTTC